This T cell receptor beta chain was identified during a study of T-cell reconstitution after alpha-beta-depleted transplantation in children. TCRbeta library construction was performed incorporating unique molecular identifiers. One entry per CDR3 protein, called by TCRdb with MiXCR from the PCR reads. Altogether around 600,000 distinct CDR3 sequences are present, about 15% being singletons, with the ten largest covering 0.9% to 1.2%. CDR3 length: 16 amino acids. Germline trimming cut 5 bases from V and 0 bases from J; bases unmatched to any gene: 7. This chain uses TRBV12-3 or TRBV12-4 with TRBJ1-1; 9 bases are a match to TRBD1. The receptor was derived from a human donor who donated a stem cell graft to a child with acute myeloid leukemia. The sample here was PBMCs from the stem cell graft donor, taken from the stem cell graft. CDR3: CASSDRGARMNTEAFF. The CDR3 DNA is TGTGCCAGCAGTGACAGGGGGGCCCGAATGAACACTGAAGCTTTCTTT.